The rows below give T cell receptor beta chains drawn from one sample of a study of cytotoxic CD8 clonotypes in ibrutinib-treated CLL. The assay was immunoSEQ multiplex PCR, and TCRdb's table has in-frame clones only and misses some. The data show 150,000 or so clones, about 80% seen once. The material sequenced was PBMCs, taken after 24 months of ibrutinib treatment. These receptors were obtained from a human donor with chronic lymphocytic leukemia. CDR3s leave out the opening cysteine and the closing phenylalanine or tryptophan. The order of the fields is J gene, clone size, V gene, CDR3 protein. For some rows the clone size is stated as once, few or many, or as a class when expanded; others skip it.

TRBJ1-2 few TRBV5-1 ASSQRTGTYGYT
TRBJ1-5 - TRBV7-8 ASSLGASGNQPQH
TRBJ2-3 - TRBV18 ASSPDGGGAGTQY
TRBJ2-7 - TRBV2 ASTSRIRSGEQY
TRBJ2-3 - TRBV11-3 ASSSDGTTDTQY
TRBJ1-5 - TRBV11-3 ASSFESQPQH
TRBJ2-5 - TRBV5-1 ASSLETNQETQY
TRBJ2-2 once TRBV6-1 ASGTWNTGELF
TRBJ2-3 - TRBV5-1 ASSFYSSTDTQY
TRBJ1-2 - TRBV5-1 ASSLVPGANYGYT
TRBJ1-1 - TRBV28 ASSPLGQGAGGTEAF
TRBJ2-7 - TRBV19 ASSIVAGGAEQY
TRBJ2-7 once TRBV9 ASSDGLAGVGEQY
TRBJ2-3 - TRBV7-9 ASSYSEQADTQY
TRBJ2-3 - TRBV4-2 ASSQGDSAGGPFDTQY
TRBJ1-5 - TRBV27 ASSLGTGVSNQPQH
TRBJ1-1 - TRBV10-1 ASSRTGGQKAF
TRBJ1-3 - TRBV9 ASSVGTGTGNTIY
TRBJ2-1 - TRBV11-2 ASSPTAGGSNEQF
TRBJ1-1 few TRBV23-1 ASSQSSRTLPRNTEAF
TRBJ1-1 - TRBV7-3 ASSLIGGRVSNTEAF
TRBJ2-2 - TRBV28 ASRSPRGGLAGATGELF
TRBJ1-2 - TRBV2 ATTSGGHGYT
TRBJ1-1 - TRBV21-1 ASQAKGARTEAF
TRBJ2-5 - TRBV5-4 ASSQKGLAGGWQETQY
TRBJ2-7 - TRBV29-1 SVGSGYEQY
TRBJ1-6 - TRBV30 AWSGAGNSPLH
TRBJ2-2 - TRBV7-2 ASSFWGRGEAGELF
TRBJ2-3 - TRBV7-3 ASRPGRLSTDTQY
TRBJ1-5 - TRBV7-3 ASSFFRQGLQPQH
TRBJ2-6 - TRBV5-1 ASRDSIIYNSGANVLT
TRBJ1-3 - TRBV28 ASTPAGNSGNTIY
TRBJ2-1 - TRBV2 ASSVYNEQF
TRBJ2-3 - TRBV7-3 ASSSGFGPGTDTQY
TRBJ1-6 - TRBV6-5 ASSYSGPSYNSPLH
TRBJ1-5 - TRBV18 ASSLGGAVQPQH
TRBJ2-5 - TRBV4-1 ASSQDPGQGQETQY
TRBJ1-2 once TRBV7-3 ASSLTAGFEGYT
TRBJ2-6 - TRBV2 ASTDFSGANVLT
TRBJ2-3 - TRBV4-2 ASSNEGRGARGTQY
TRBJ1-1 once TRBV7-9 ASSLTEAF